The rows below give T cell receptor beta chains drawn from one sample of a study of blood T cell repertoires in COVID-19. Profiling relied on immunoSEQ multiplex PCR, and the TCRdb table lists in-frame clones only, not all of them. The sample records about 300,000 clones, around 84% being singletons. Specimen: PBMCs or T cells enriched from blood (not recorded which). The receptors here all came from a woman in her 50s who had recovered from COVID-19. Both conserved end residues are part of each CDR3. A D gene is named only where the DNA matches it firmly. A row's size may be missing; if present it is once, few, many or a size class.

j_call clone_size v_call d_call cdr3_aa cdr3_nt
TRBJ2-2 NA TRBV7-6 NA CASSLRSGGGGELFF TGTGCCAGCAGCCTACGTAGCGGAGGAGGGGGGGAGCTGTTTTTT
TRBJ1-6 once TRBV7-2 NA CASSLDLGLSPLHF TGTGCCAGCAGCTTAGATTTGGGGCTTTCACCCCTCCACTTT
TRBJ1-5 NA TRBV30 NA CAWMAGSNQPQHF TGTGCCTGGATGGCAGGCAGCAATCAGCCCCAGCATTTT
TRBJ2-1 NA TRBV30 NA CAWSSPTPYNEQFF TGTGCCTGGAGTTCGCCTACCCCCTACAATGAGCAGTTCTTC
TRBJ2-5 NA TRBV9 NA CASSVGPDGPGETQYF TGTGCCAGCAGCGTCGGCCCTGACGGCCCGGGGGAGACCCAGTACTTC
TRBJ2-7 NA TRBV11-2 TRBD1 CASSVSSGQTYEQYF TGTGCCAGCAGCGTATCTTCGGGACAGACCTACGAGCAGTACTTC
TRBJ1-1 NA TRBV20-1 TRBD1 CSATEGQGRTEAFF TGCAGTGCTACTGAGGGACAGGGTAGGACTGAAGCTTTCTTT
TRBJ1-2 NA TRBV3-1/TRBV3-2 TRBD1 CASSRQGSDGYTF TGTGCCAGCAGTCGACAGGGGAGCGATGGCTACACCTTC
TRBJ2-5 NA TRBV5-6 TRBD2 CASSATSVLETQYF TGTGCCAGCAGCGCCACTAGCGTCCTCGAGACCCAGTACTTC
TRBJ2-7 NA TRBV12-3/TRBV12-4 NA CASGGRFSYEQYF TGTGCCAGCGGGGGCAGGTTTTCCTACGAGCAGTACTTC
TRBJ1-1 NA TRBV5-1 NA CASSTQIGSTEAFF TGCGCCAGCAGCACCCAAATCGGGAGCACTGAAGCTTTCTTT
TRBJ2-5 NA TRBV27 TRBD2 CASRRGTQETQYF TGTGCCAGCAGGCGGGGGACGCAAGAGACCCAGTACTTC
TRBJ1-1 NA TRBV7-2 NA CASSKQVLAFF TGTGCCAGCAGCAAACAGGTCTTGGCTTTCTTT
TRBJ1-2 few TRBV7-9 TRBD1 CASTGTGLGYGYTF TGTGCCAGCACCGGGACAGGACTTGGCTATGGCTACACCTTC
TRBJ1-1 NA TRBV5-1 NA CASSLAFAGENTEAFF TGCGCCAGCAGCTTGGCCTTCGCAGGGGAGAACACTGAAGCTTTCTTT
TRBJ1-1 NA TRBV5-4 NA CASTERPGLGFYTEAFF TGTGCCAGTACCGAAAGACCGGGACTAGGTTTTTACACTGAAGCTTTCTTT
TRBJ2-3 once TRBV5-1 TRBD2 CASSRLAGGPQDTQYF TGCGCCAGCAGCCGACTAGCGGGGGGGCCGCAGGATACGCAGTATTTT
TRBJ1-2 NA TRBV5-1 TRBD1 CASTSGGGDYGYTF TGCGCCAGCACTTCAGGGGGAGGTGACTATGGCTACACCTTC
TRBJ1-6 once TRBV5-1 NA CASSLMQGNSPLHF TGCGCCAGCAGCTTGATGCAGGGCAATTCACCCCTCCACTTT
TRBJ2-7 NA TRBV2 TRBD1 CASKGAASGTYEQYF TGTGCCAGCAAGGGGGCGGCCTCAGGGACCTACGAGCAGTACTTC
TRBJ2-5 NA TRBV19 TRBD2 CASSIASGSATQYF TGTGCCAGTAGTATAGCTAGCGGGAGTGCGACCCAGTACTTC
TRBJ1-5 NA TRBV2 NA CASSEFVGGQGVYQPQHF TGTGCCAGCAGTGAATTCGTTGGGGGCCAGGGAGTTTATCAGCCCCAGCATTTT
TRBJ2-2 NA TRBV18 NA CASSPQGGPDGELFF TGTGCCAGCTCGCCGCAGGGGGGCCCGGACGGGGAGCTGTTTTTT
TRBJ2-5 once TRBV5-1 NA CASSLTARETQYF TGCGCCAGCAGCTTGACGGCCAGGGAGACCCAGTACTTC
TRBJ2-7 NA TRBV3-1/TRBV3-2 NA CASSQDRFSYEQYF TGTGCCAGCAGCCAAGATCGTTTTTCCTACGAGCAGTACTTC
TRBJ2-2 NA TRBV7-3 TRBD2 CASSPVVAGAFTGELFF TGTGCCAGCAGTCCCGTGGTAGCGGGGGCCTTCACCGGGGAGCTGTTTTTT
TRBJ1-2 NA TRBV6-1 TRBD1 CASSEATRGPYGYTF TGTGCCAGCAGTGAAGCCACCAGGGGGCCCTATGGCTACACCTTC
TRBJ1-2 NA TRBV2 NA CASSEGQVVSHYTF TGTGCCAGCAGTGAAGGGCAGGTGGTCTCTCACTACACCTTC
TRBJ2-2 NA TRBV4-2 NA CASSQGIETSGTGELFF TGTGCCAGCAGCCAGGGGATCGAGACTAGTGGGACCGGGGAGCTGTTTTTT
TRBJ2-1 NA TRBV25-1 NA CASSERNPGGIYNEQFF TGTGCCAGCAGTGAGAGGAACCCCGGGGGTATCTACAATGAGCAGTTCTTC
TRBJ1-2 few TRBV18 NA CASSPNGLRDNNYGYTF TGTGCCAGCTCACCAAACGGGCTCCGGGACAATAACTATGGCTACACCTTC
TRBJ2-1 few TRBV4-1 TRBD2 CASSRQVLAGVREQFF TGCGCCAGCAGCCGACAAGTACTAGCGGGAGTTCGGGAGCAGTTCTTC